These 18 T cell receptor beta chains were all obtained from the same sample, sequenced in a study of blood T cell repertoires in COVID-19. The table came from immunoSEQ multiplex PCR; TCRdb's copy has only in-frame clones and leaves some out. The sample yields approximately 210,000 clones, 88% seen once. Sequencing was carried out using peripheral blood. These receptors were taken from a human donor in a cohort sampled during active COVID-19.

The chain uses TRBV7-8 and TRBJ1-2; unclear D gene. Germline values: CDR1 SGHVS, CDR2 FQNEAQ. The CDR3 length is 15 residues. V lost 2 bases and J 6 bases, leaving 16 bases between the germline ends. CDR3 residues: CASSLPGRMLDGYTF. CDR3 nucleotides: TGTGCCAGCAGCTTACCTGGCAGGATGTTGGATGGCTACACCTTC.

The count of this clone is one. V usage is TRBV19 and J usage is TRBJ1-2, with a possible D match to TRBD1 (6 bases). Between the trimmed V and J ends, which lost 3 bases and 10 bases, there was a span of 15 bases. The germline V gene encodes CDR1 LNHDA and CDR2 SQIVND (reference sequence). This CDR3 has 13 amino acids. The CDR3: CASSMGAGKAYTF. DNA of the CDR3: TGTGCCAGTAGTATGGGGGCAGGGAAGGCCTACACCTTC. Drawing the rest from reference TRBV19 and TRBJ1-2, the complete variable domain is DGGITQSPKYLFRKEGQNVTLSCEQNLNHDAMYWYRQDPGQGLRLIYYSQIVNDFQKGDIAEGYSVSREKKESFPLTVTSAQKNPTAFYLCASSMGAGKAYTFGSGTRLTVV.

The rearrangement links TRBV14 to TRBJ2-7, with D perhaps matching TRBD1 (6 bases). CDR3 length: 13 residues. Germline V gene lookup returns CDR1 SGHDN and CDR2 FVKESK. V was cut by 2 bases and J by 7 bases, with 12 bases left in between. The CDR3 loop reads CASSQTGLGEQYF. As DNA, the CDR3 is TGTGCCAGCAGCCAAACAGGGCTGGGGGAGCAGTACTTC. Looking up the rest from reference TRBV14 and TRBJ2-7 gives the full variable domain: EAGVTQFPSHSVIEKGQTVTLRCDPISGHDNLYWYRRVMGKEIKFLLHFVKESKQDESGMPNNRFLAERTGGTYSTLKVQPAELEDSGVYFCASSQTGLGEQYFGPGTRLTVT.

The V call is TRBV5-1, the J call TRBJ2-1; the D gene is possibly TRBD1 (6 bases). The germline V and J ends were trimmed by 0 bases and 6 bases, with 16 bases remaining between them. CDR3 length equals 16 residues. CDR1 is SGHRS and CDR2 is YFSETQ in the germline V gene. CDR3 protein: CASSLGFGGAGNEQFF. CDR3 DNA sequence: TGCGCCAGCAGCTTGGGATTTGGGGGCGCGGGCAATGAGCAGTTCTTC.

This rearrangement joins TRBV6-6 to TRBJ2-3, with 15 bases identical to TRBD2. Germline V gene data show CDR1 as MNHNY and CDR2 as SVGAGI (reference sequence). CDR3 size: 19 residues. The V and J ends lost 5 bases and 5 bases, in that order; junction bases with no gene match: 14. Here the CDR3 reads CASSQQDRGTSGRLDTQYF. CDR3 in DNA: TGTGCCAGCAGTCAGCAAGACAGGGGGACTAGCGGGAGGTTAGATACGCAGTATTTT.

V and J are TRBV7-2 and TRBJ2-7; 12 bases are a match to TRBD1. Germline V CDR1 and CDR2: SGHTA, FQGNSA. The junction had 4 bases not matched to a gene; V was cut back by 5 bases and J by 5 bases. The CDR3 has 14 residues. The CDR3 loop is CASSRDRGRNEQYF. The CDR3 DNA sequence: TGTGCCAGCAGCCGGGACAGGGGGCGCAACGAGCAGTACTTC.

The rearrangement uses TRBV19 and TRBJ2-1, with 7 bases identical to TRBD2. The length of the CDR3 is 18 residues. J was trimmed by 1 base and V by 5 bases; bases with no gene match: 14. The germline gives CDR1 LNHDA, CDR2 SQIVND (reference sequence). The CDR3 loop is CASSPIVGGRKSYNEQFF. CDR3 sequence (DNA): TGTGCCAGTAGTCCCATAGTGGGGGGGAGGAAGTCCTACAATGAGCAGTTCTTC.

This CDR3 reads CASTSGQGWEKLFF. CDR3 DNA sequence: TGTGCCAGTACCTCTGGACAGGGGTGGGAAAAACTGTTTTTT. The chain couples TRBV19 to TRBJ1-4, with 9 bases lining up with TRBD1. The CDR3 sequence is 14 residues long. Germline assignment: CDR1 LNHDA and CDR2 SQIVND (reference sequence). J lost 8 bases, V lost 7 bases, and 8 bases had no gene match.

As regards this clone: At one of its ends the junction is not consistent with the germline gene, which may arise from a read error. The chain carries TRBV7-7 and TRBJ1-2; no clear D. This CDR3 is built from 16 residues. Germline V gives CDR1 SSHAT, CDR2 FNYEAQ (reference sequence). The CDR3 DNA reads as TGTGCTAGCAGCTTAATTGACTGGGTATTCAACTATGGCTACACCTTC. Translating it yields CASSLIDWVFNYGYTF.

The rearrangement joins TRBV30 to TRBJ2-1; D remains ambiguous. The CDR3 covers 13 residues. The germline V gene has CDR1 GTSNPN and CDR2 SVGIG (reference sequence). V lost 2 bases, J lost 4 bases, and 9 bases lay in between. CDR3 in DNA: TGTGCCTGGAGTTTAGACTTGTACAATGAGCAGTTCTTC. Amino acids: CAWSLDLYNEQFF. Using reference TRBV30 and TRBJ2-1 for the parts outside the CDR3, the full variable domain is SQTIHQWPATLVQPVGSPLSLECTVEGTSNPNLYWYRQAAGRGLQLLFYSVGIGQISSEVPQNLSASRPQDRQFILSSKKLLLSDSGFYLCAWSLDLYNEQFFGPGTRLTVL.

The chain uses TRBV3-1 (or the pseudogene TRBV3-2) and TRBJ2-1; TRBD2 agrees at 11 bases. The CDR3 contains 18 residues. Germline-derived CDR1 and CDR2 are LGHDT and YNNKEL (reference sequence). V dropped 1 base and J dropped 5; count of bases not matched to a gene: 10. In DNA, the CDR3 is TGTGCCAGCAGCCAAGCTAAGGGTAGCGGGGGGGCTCACAATGAGCAGTTCTTC. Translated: CASSQAKGSGGAHNEQFF.

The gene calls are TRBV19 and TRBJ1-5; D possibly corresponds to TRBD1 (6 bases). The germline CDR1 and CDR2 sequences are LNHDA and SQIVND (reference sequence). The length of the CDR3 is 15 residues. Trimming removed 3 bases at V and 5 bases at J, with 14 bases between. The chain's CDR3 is CASSIRGQPYQPQHF. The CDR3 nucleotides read TGTGCCAGTAGTATCCGAGGACAGCCATATCAGCCCCAGCATTTT.

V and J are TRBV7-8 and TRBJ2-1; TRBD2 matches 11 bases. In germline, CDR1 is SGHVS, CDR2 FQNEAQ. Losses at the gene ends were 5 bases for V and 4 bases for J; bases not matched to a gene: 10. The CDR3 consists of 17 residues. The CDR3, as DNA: TGTGCCAGCAGCCGAGATCCGGGACTAGCGGTATACAATGAGCAGTTCTTC. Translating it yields CASSRDPGLAVYNEQFF. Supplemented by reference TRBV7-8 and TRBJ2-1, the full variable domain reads GAGVSQSPRYKVAKRGQDVALRCDPISGHVSLFWYQQALGQGPEFLTYFQNEAQLDKSGLPSDRFFAERPEGSVSTLKIQRTQQEDSAVYLCASSRDPGLAVYNEQFFGPGTRLTVL.

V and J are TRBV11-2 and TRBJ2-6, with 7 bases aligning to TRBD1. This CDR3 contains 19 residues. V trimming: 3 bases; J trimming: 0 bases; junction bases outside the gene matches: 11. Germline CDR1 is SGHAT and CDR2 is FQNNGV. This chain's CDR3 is CASSFNPGQISSGANVLTF. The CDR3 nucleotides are TGTGCCAGCAGCTTTAACCCGGGACAGATAAGCTCTGGGGCCAACGTCCTGACTTTC.

CDR3 sequence (DNA): TGCAGCGTCCGTCCGCGGGAGTCCTACAATGAGCAGTTCTTC. Its protein is CSVRPRESYNEQFF. The J gene is TRBJ2-1, the V gene TRBV29-1, with 7 bases aligning to TRBD2. V shed 6 bases and J 1 base; nucleotides not matched to a gene: 6. This CDR3 region has 14 residues. The germline V gene has CDR1 SQVTM and CDR2 ANQGSEA.

Written as DNA, the CDR3 is TGTGCCAGCAGCAAAGGTGGGCGGGGTTATACCTACAATGAGCAGTTCTTC. It encodes CASSKGGRGYTYNEQFF. V usage is TRBV21-1 and J usage is TRBJ2-1; the D call TRBD2 from the table was never checked on the DNA. TRBV21-1 is a recognized pseudogene. This CDR3 comprises 17 residues.

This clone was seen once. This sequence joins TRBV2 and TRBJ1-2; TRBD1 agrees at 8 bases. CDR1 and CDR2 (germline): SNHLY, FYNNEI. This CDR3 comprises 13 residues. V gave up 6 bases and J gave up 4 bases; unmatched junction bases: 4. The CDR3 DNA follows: TGTGCCAGCAGGGCTGACAGGGGCTATGGCTACACCTTC. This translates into CASRADRGYGYTF.

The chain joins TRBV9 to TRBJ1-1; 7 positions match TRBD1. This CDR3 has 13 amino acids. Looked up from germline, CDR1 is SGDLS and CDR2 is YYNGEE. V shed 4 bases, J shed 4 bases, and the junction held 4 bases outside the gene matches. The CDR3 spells CASSQTGSTEAFF. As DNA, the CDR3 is TGTGCCAGCAGCCAGACAGGGAGCACTGAAGCTTTCTTT.